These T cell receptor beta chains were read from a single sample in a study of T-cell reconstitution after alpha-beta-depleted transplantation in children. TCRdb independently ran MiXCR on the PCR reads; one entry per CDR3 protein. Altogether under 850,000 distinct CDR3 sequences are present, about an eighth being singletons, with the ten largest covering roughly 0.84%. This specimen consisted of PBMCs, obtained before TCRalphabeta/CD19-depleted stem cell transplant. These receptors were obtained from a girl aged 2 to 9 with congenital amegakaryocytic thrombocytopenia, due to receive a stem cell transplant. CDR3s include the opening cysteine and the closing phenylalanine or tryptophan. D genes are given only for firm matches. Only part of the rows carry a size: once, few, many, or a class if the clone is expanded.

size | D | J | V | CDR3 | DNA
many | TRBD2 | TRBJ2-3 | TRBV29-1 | CSVELEGLAGDTQYF | TGCAGCGTTGAATTGGAAGGGCTAGCGGGCGATACGCAGTATTTT
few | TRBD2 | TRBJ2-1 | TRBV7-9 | CASSSGLAPEFF | TGTGCCAGCAGCTCAGGACTAGCGCCCGAGTTCTTC
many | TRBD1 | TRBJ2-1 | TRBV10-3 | CAISGGTGLYNEQFF | TGTGCCATCAGTGGAGGGACAGGGCTCTACAATGAGCAGTTCTTC
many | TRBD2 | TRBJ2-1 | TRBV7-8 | CASLGLARPPNEQFF | TGTGCCAGTCTAGGACTAGCTCGGCCGCCTAATGAGCAGTTCTTC
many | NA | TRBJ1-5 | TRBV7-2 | CASSLVGGFQPQHF | TGTGCCAGCAGCTTAGTTGGAGGGTTTCAGCCCCAGCATTTT
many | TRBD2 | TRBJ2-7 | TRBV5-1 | CASSTLAGGAYEQYF | TGCGCCAGCAGCACGTTAGCGGGCGGAGCCTACGAGCAGTACTTC
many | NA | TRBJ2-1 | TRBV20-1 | CSAETVPSSYNEQFF | TGCAGTGCTGAGACGGTACCAAGCTCCTACAATGAGCAGTTCTTC
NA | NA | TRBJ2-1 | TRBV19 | CASTGLSQNEQFF | TGTGCCAGTACAGGACTCTCCCAGAATGAGCAGTTCTTC
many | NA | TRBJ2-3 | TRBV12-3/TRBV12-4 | CASSPPSPDGLTDTQYF | TGTGCCAGCAGTCCCCCGTCGCCGGACGGACTCACAGATACGCAGTATTTT
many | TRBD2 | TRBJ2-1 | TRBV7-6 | CASSFSGRVGWDEQFF | TGTGCCAGCAGCTTTAGCGGGAGGGTTGGCTGGGATGAGCAGTTCTTC
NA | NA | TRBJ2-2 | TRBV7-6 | CASSFSRRARGTGELFF | TGTGCCAGCAGCTTCTCCCGGAGGGCTCGCGGCACCGGGGAGCTGTTTTTT
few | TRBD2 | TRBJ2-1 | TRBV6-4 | CASSERRTSGSYNEQFF | TGTGCCAGCAGTGAGCGACGGACTAGCGGCTCCTACAATGAGCAGTTCTTC
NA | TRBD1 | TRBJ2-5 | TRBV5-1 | CASSLGQGDETQYF | TGCGCCAGCAGCTTGGGACAGGGTGACGAGACCCAGTACTTC
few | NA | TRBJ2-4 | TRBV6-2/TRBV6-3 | CASSPNTLAKNIQYF | TGTGCCAGCAGTCCCAATACCCTAGCCAAAAACATTCAGTACTTC
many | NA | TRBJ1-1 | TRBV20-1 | CSARQGWTEAFF | TGCAGTGCGCGGCAGGGTTGGACTGAAGCTTTCTTT
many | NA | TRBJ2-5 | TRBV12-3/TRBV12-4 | CASSFSRDQYF | TGTGCCAGCAGTTTCAGTCGGGACCAGTACTTC
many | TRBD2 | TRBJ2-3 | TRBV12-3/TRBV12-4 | CASSPTSGSGTDTQYF | TGTGCCAGCAGTCCTACTAGCGGGAGTGGCACAGATACGCAGTATTTT
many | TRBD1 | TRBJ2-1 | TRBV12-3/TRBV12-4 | CASSSETGVYNEQFF | TGTGCCAGCAGTTCGGAGACAGGGGTCTACAATGAGCAGTTCTTC
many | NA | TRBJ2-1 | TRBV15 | CATSRDGLASYNEQFF | TGTGCCACCAGCAGAGATGGGCTAGCGAGCTACAATGAGCAGTTCTTC
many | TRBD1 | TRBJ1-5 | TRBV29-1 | CSVIPVGTGIYSNQPQHF | TGCAGCGTCATACCGGTGGGGACAGGGATTTATAGCAATCAGCCCCAGCATTTT
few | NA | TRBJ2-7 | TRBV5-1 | CASSLGMGGTSFYEQYF | TGCGCCAGCAGCTTGGGGATGGGGGGTACCAGCTTCTACGAGCAGTACTTC
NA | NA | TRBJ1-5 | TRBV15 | CATSGGNQLHNQPQHF | TGTGCCACCAGTGGTGGTAACCAGTTGCACAATCAGCCCCAGCATTTT
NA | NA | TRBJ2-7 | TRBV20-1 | CSANLGLSYEQYF | TGCAGTGCTAACCTGGGACTCTCCTACGAGCAGTACTTC
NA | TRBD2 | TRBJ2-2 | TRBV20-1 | CSAETTSASGGKLFF | TGCAGTGCTGAAACGACTAGCGCTTCTGGCGGGAAGCTGTTTTTT
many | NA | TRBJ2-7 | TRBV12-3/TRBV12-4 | CASSPQGAYEQYF | TGTGCCAGCAGTCCGCAGGGTGCCTACGAGCAGTACTTC
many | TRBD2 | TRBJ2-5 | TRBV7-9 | CASSDPTSGRWETQYF | TGTGCCAGCAGCGATCCGACTAGCGGGAGATGGGAGACCCAGTACTTC
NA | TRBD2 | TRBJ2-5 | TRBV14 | CASSQGWSLAGEETQYF | TGTGCCAGCAGCCAAGGCTGGTCGCTAGCGGGAGAAGAGACCCAGTACTTC
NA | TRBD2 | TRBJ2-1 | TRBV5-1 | CASNVVLAGVDEQFF | TGCGCCAGCAACGTCGTACTAGCGGGAGTCGATGAGCAGTTCTTC
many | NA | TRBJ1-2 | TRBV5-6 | CASSSAWTDYGYTF | TGTGCCAGCAGCTCTGCCTGGACAGACTATGGCTACACCTTC
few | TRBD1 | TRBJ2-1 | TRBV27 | CASSNGQDSYNEQFF | TGTGCCAGCAGTAACGGACAGGACTCCTACAATGAGCAGTTCTTC
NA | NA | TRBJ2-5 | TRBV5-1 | CASSLTSSVETQYF | TGCGCCAGCAGCCTCACTTCCAGCGTCGAGACCCAGTACTTC
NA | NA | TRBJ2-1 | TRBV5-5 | CASTLGVVGWGEQFF | TGTGCCAGCACTTTGGGAGTGGTGGGGTGGGGTGAGCAGTTCTTC
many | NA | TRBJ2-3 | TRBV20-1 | CSARDLGTDVFGDTQYF | TGCAGTGCTAGAGATCTCGGGACTGACGTATTTGGGGATACGCAGTATTTT
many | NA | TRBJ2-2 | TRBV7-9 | CASSLATGHGELFF | TGTGCCAGCAGCTTAGCGACCGGGCACGGGGAGCTGTTTTTT
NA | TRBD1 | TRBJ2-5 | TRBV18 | CASSPSGQVMETQYF | TGTGCCAGCTCACCAAGCGGACAGGTGATGGAGACCCAGTACTTC
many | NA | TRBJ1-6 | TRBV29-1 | CSVGTGVGPLHF | TGCAGCGTTGGGACGGGGGTTGGGCCCCTCCACTTT
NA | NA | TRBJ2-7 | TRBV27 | CASSLMPAAPYEQYF | TGTGCCAGCAGTTTAATGCCAGCAGCTCCCTACGAGCAGTACTTC
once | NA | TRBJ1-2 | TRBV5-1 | CASSLNGQPTIYGYTF | TGCGCCAGCAGCCTAAACGGACAGCCTACGATCTATGGCTACACCTTC
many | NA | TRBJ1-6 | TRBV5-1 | CASSLGQPDSPLHF | TGCGCCAGCAGCTTGGGTCAGCCAGATTCACCCCTCCACTTT
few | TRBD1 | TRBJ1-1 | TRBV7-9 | CASFGGQTNTEAFF | TGTGCCAGCTTTGGGGGACAGACGAACACTGAAGCTTTCTTT
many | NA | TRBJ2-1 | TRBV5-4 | CASSAQSNLPNGQFF | TGTGCCAGCAGCGCCCAGAGTAATCTACCCAATGGCCAGTTCTTC
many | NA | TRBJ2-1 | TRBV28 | CASRLGSSYNEQFF | TGTGCCAGCCGTCTCGGTTCCTCCTACAATGAGCAGTTCTTC
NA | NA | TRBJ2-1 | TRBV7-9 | CASSLAAGALTNNEQFF | TGTGCCAGCAGCTTAGCGGCGGGGGCCCTTACCAACAATGAGCAGTTCTTC
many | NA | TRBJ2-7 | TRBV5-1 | CASSLRLGQSTYEQYF | TGCGCCAGCAGCTTGCGACTGGGCCAATCTACCTACGAGCAGTACTTC
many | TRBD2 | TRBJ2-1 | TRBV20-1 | CSAKTSASSYNEQFF | TGCAGTGCTAAGACTAGCGCCAGCTCCTACAATGAGCAGTTCTTC
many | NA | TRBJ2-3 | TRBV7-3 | CASSPGHLTDTQYF | TGTGCCAGCAGCCCGGGACACCTCACAGATACGCAGTATTTT